Sequencing of this T cell receptor beta chain was carried out in a study of Ad26.COV2.S vaccination and SARS-CoV-2 variants. Study information: Donor participated within the Ad26.COV2.S arm of the COV1001 trial. Study-level findings and limits: Placebo recipients and vaccine recipients were similar in non-spike TCR breadth. Vaccinated individuals (as opposed to placebo recipients) had higher spike-specific TCR breadth.

Indicated treatment: roughly 19 received Ad26.COV2.S at low or high dose, single or two shots; 5 received placebo; per-sample allocation not given. All samples were drawn on day 63, counting from the first vaccine or placebo injection. V lost 6 bases and J lost 5; bases outside the gene matches: 7. The CDR3 spans 13 residues. Germline V gives CDR1 MDHEN, CDR2 SYDVKM. Using immunoSEQ multiplex PCR, the repertoire was profiled, and TCRdb retains in-frame clones only, with some absent. The sample has some 500,000 clones, about 88% seen once. Comments on this clone: What it binds is unknown.

The source is a person aged 18 to 59 who received the Ad26.COV2.S COVID-19 vaccine or a placebo. The chain links TRBV28 to TRBJ2-7; 7 nucleotides line up with TRBD1. This sample comprised peripheral blood, obtained in a trial of Ad26.COV2.S vaccine versus placebo. CDR3 amino acids: CASSPTGFDEQYF. In DNA, the CDR3 is TGTGCCAGCAGCCCGACAGGGTTCGACGAGCAGTACTTC.